This T cell receptor (beta chain) is from a study of Ad26.COV2.S vaccination and SARS-CoV-2 variants. Whole-study context: Within the COV1001 Ad26.COV2.S trial arm, the donor was enrolled. In the study, Ad26.COV2.S was injected intramuscularly once, or twice 56 days apart.

Per germline, CDR1 LGHDT and CDR2 YNNKEL (reference sequence). Between the trimmed V and J ends, which lost 1 base and 1 base, there was a span of 8 bases. This CDR3 has 14 amino acids. The protocol was immunoSEQ multiplex PCR, while the TCRdb copy is restricted to in-frame clones and leaves out a portion. The sample contains about 400,000 clones, 89% of which appear only once. Stated treatment: around 19 received Ad26.COV2.S at low or high dose, single or two shots; about 5 received placebo; per-sample allocation not given. Specimens were obtained on day 63 following the first vaccine or placebo injection. This person who donated was an adult of 18-55 years in Boston. Spike of the Wuhan-strain SARS-CoV-2 was expressed by an Ad26 vector, which formed the vaccine.

This sequence was found in a person between 18 and 65 years old who received the Ad26.COV2.S COVID-19 vaccine or a placebo. This rearrangement joins TRBV3-1 (or the pseudogene TRBV3-2) to TRBJ2-7; TRBD2 might be the D (6 bases). The sequences come from peripheral blood, collected in a trial of Ad26.COV2.S vaccine versus placebo. As DNA, the CDR3 is TGTGCCAGCAGCCAAGGGGACTTTTCCTACGAGCAGTACTTC. Residues: CASSQGDFSYEQYF.